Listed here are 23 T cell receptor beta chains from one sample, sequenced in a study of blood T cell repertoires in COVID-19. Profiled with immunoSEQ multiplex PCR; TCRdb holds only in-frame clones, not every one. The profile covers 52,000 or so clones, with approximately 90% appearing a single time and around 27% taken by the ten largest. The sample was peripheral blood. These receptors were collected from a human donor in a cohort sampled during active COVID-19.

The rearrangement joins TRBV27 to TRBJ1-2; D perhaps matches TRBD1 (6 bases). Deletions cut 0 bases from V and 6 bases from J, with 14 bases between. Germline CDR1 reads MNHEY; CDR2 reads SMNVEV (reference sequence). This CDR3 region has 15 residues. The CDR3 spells CASSLSGTKAHGYTF. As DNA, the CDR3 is TGTGCCAGCAGTTTATCCGGGACAAAAGCTCATGGCTACACCTTC.

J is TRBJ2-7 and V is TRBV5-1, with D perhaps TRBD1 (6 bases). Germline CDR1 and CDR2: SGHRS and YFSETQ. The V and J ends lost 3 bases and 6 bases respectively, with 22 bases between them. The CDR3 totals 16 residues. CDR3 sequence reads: CASSSQGQGKFGEQYF. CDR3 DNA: TGCGCCAGCAGCTCCCAAGGTCAGGGGAAGTTTGGCGAGCAGTACTTC.

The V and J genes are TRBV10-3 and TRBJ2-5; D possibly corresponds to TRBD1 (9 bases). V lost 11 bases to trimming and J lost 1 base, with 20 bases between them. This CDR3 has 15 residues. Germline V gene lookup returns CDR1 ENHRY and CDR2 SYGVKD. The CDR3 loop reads CASRGGTGSQETQYF. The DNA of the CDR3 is TGTGCCTCCCGGGGGGGGACAGGGTCCCAAGAGACCCAGTACTTC.

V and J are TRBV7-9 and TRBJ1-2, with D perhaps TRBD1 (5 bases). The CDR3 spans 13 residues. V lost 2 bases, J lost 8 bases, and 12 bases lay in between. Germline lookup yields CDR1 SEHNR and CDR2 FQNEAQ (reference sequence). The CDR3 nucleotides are TGTGCCAGCAGCTTATCAGGGCGTCGAGGCTACACCTTC. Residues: CASSLSGRRGYTF.

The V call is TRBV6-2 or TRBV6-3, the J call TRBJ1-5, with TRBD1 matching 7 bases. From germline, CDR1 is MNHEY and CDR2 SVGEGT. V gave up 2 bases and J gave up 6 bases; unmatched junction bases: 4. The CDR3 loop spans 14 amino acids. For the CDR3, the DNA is TGTGCCAGCAGTTACACAGGGGAGGCTCAGCCCCAGCATTTT. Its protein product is CASSYTGEAQPQHF.

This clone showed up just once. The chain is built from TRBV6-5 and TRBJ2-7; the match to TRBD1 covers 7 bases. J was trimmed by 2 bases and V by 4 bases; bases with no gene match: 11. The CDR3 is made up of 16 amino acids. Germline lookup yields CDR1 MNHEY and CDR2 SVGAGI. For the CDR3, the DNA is TGTGCCAGCAGTTGGACCAACAGGGGACGTCCCTACGAGCAGTACTTC. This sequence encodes CASSWTNRGRPYEQYF.

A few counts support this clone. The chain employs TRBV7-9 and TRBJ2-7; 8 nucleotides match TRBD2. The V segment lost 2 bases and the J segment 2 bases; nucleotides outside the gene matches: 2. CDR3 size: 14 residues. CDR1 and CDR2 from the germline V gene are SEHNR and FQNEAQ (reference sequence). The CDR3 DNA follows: TGTGCCAGCAGCTTAACTAGCGGTACCTACGAGCAGTACTTC. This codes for CASSLTSGTYEQYF.

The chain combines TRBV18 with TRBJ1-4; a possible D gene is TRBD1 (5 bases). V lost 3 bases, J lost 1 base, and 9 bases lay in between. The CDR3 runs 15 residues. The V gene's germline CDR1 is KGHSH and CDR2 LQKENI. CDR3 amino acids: CASSPSGQTNEKLFF. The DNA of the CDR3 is TGTGCCAGCTCACCCTCAGGGCAAACTAATGAAAAACTGTTTTTT.

CDR3 amino acids: CASTPDGPPQHF. The CDR3 DNA sequence: TGTGCCAGTACGCCGGATGGGCCGCCCCAGCATTTT. The chain uses TRBV19 and TRBJ1-5; no clear D gene. CDR1 is LNHDA and CDR2 is SQIVND in the germline V gene (reference sequence). This CDR3 has 12 amino acids. V lost 7 bases, J lost 9 bases, and 13 bases lay in between.

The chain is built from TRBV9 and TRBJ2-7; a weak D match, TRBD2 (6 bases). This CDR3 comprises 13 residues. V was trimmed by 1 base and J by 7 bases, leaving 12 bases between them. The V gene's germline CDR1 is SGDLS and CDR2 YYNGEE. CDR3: CASSVNSGREQYF. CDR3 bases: TGTGCCAGCAGCGTAAATAGCGGTAGGGAGCAGTACTTC.

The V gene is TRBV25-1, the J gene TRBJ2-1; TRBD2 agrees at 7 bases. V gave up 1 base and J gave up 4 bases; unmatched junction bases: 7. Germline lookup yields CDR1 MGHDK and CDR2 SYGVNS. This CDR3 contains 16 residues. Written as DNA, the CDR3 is TGTGCCAGCAGTGAATCCGGGCTAGCGGATTACAATGAGCAGTTCTTC. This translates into CASSESGLADYNEQFF.

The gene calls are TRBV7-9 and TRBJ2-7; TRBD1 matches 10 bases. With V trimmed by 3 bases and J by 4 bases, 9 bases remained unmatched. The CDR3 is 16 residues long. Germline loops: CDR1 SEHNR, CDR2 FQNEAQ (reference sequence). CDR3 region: CASSLVSGTGVYEQYF. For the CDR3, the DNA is TGTGCCAGCAGCTTGGTTAGTGGGACAGGGGTTTACGAGCAGTACTTC.

CDR3 DNA sequence: TGTGCCAGCAGCCAAGATAAGGAACTAGCCGCACCCTACGAGCAGTACTTC. Its translation is CASSQDKELAAPYEQYF. The chain couples TRBV4-2 to TRBJ2-7; D is possibly TRBD2 (6 bases). V lost 0 bases and J 2 bases, leaving 17 bases between the germline ends. The CDR3 spans 17 residues. CDR1 is LGHNA and CDR2 is YNFKEQ in the germline V gene.

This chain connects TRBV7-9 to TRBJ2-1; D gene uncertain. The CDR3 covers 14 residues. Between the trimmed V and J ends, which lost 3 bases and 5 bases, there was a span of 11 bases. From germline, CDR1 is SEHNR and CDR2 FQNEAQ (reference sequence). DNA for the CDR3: TGTGCCAGCAGCTTCAGTACCCTGAACAATGAGCAGTTCTTC. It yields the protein CASSFSTLNNEQFF.

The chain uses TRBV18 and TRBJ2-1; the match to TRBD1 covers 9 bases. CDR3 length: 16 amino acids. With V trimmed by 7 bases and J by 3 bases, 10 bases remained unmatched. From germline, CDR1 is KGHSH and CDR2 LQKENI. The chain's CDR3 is CASYSTGTGIYNEQFF. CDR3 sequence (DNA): TGTGCCAGCTACTCAACGGGGACAGGGATCTACAATGAGCAGTTCTTC. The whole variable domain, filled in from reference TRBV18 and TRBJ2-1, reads NAGVMQNPRHLVRRRGQEARLRCSPMKGHSHVYWYRQLPEEGLKFMVYLQKENIIDESGMPKERFSAEFPKEGPSILRIQQVVRGDSAAYFCASYSTGTGIYNEQFFGPGTRLTVL.

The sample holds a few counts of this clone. CDR3: CASSSTGSGNTIYF. CDR3 sequence (DNA): TGTGCCAGCAGTTCGACGGGGTCTGGAAACACCATATATTTT. The J gene is TRBJ1-3, the V gene TRBV6-6; D is unresolved. Between the trimmed V and J ends, which lost 4 bases and 1 base, there was a span of 8 bases. The length of the CDR3 is 14 residues. CDR1 is MNHNY and CDR2 is SVGAGI in the germline V gene (reference sequence).

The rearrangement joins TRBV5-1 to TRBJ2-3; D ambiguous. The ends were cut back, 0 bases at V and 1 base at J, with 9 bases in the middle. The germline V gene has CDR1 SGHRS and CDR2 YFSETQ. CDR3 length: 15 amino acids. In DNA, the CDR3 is TGCGCCAGCAGCTTGGAAACTGCCCGCACAGATACGCAGTATTTT. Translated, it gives CASSLETARTDTQYF.

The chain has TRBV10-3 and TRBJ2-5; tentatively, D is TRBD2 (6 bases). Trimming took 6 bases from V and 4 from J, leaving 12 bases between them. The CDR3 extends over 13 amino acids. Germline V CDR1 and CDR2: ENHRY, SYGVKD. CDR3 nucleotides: TGTGCCATCAGGACGGGAGCGGGAGAGACCCAGTACTTC. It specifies CAIRTGAGETQYF.

The CDR3 DNA follows: TGCAGTACGGACAGCCCAGATACGCAGTATTTT. Its protein product is CSTDSPDTQYF. This sequence joins TRBV20-1 and TRBJ2-3; TRBD1 is a possible D gene (6 bases). The CDR3 sequence is 11 residues long. The V gene's germline CDR1 is DFQATT and CDR2 SNEGSKA (reference sequence). The V end was cut by 8 bases, the J end by 4 bases, with 10 bases between.

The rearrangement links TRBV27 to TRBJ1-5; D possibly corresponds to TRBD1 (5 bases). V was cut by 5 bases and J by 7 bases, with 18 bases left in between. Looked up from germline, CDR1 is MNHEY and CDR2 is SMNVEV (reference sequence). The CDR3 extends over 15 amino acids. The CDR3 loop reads CASSPGQERSQPQHF. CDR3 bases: TGTGCCAGCAGTCCCGGACAAGAAAGATCGCAGCCCCAGCATTTT.

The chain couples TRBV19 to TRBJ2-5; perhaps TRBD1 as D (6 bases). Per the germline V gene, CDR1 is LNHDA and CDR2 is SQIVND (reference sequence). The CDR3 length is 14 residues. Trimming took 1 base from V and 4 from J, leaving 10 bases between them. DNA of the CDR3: TGTGCCAGTAGTATAGCCACAGGGCGAGAGACCCAGTACTTC. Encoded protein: CASSIATGRETQYF.

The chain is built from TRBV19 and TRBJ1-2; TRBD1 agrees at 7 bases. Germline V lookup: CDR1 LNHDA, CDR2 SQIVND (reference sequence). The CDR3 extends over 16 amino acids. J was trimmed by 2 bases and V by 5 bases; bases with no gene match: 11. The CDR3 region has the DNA TGTGCCAGTAGTTTAAACTCAGGGGGAAAAAACTATGGCTACACCTTC. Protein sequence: CASSLNSGGKNYGYTF.

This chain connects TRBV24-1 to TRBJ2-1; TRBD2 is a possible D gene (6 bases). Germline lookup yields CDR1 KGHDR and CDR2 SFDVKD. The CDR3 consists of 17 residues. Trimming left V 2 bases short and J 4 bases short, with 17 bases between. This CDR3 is CATSDSRRGGAYNEQFF. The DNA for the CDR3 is TGTGCCACCAGTGATTCCCGGAGGGGCGGAGCGTACAATGAGCAGTTCTTC.